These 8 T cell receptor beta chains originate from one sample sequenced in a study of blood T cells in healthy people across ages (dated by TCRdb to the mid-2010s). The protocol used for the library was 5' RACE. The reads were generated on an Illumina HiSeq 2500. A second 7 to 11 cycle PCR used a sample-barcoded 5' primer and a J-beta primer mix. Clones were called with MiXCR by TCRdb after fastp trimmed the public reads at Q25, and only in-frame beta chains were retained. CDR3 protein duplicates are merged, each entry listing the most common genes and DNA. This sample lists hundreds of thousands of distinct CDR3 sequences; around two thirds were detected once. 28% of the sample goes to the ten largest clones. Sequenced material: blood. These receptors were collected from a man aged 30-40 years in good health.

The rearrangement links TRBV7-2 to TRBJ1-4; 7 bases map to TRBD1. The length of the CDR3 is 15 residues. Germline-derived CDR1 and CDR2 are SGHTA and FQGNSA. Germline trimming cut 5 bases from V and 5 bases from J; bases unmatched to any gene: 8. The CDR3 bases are TGTGCCAGCAGCGACCGACAGGGCGTCAATGAAAAACTGTTTTTT. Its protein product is CASSDRQGVNEKLFF. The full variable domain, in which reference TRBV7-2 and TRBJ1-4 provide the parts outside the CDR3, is GAGVSQSPSNKVTEKGKDVELRCDPISGHTALYWYRQSLGQGLEFLIYFQGNSAPDKSGLPSDRFSAERTGGSVSTLTIQRTQQEDSAVYLCASSDRQGVNEKLFFGSGTQLSVL.

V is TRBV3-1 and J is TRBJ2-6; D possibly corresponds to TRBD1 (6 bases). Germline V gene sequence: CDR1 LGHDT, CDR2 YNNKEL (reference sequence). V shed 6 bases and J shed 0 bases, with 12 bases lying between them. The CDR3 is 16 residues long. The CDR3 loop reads CASSRGQSSGANVLTF. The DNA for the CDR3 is TGTGCCAGCAGTCGCGGACAGAGCTCTGGGGCCAACGTCCTGACTTTC. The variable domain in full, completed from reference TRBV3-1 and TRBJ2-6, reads DTAVSQTPKYLVTQMGNDKSIKCEQNLGHDTMYWYKQDSKKFLKIMFSYNNKELIINETVPNRFSPKSPDKAHLNLHINSLELGDSAVYFCASSRGQSSGANVLTFGAGSRLTVL.

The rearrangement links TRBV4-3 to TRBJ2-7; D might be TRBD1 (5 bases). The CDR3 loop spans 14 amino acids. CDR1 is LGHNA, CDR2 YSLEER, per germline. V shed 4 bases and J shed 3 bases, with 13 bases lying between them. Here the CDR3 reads CASSLTQQVYEQYF. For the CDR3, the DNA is TGCGCCAGCAGCCTCACGCAACAGGTCTACGAGCAGTACTTC.

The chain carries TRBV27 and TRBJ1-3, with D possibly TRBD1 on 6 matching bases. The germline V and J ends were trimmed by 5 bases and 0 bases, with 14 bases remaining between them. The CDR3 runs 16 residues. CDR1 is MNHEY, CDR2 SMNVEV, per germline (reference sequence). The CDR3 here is CASSQGKLSSGNTIYF. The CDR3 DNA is TGTGCCAGCAGTCAGGGGAAATTGAGCTCTGGAAACACCATATATTTT.

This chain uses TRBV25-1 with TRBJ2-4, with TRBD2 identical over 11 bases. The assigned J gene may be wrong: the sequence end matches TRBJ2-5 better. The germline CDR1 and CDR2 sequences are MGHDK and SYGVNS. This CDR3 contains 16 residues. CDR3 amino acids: CASSAGTSGSQETQYF. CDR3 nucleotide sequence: TGTGCCAGCAGTGCTGGGACTAGCGGATCACAAGAGACCCAGTACTTC.

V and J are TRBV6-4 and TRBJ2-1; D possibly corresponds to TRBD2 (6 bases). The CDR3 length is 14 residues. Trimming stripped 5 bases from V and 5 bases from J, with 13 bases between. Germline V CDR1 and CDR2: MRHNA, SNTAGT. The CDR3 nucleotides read TGTGCCAGCAGTCGGGCGGGGAGTGACAATGAGCAGTTCTTC. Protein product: CASSRAGSDNEQFF.

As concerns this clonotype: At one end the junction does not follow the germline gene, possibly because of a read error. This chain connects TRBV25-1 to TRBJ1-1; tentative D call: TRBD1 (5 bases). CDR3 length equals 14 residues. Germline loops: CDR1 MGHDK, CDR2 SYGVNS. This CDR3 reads CASSERGRTSEAFF. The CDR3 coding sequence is TGCGCCAGCAGTGAAAGGGGAAGAACTTCTGAAGCTTTCTTT. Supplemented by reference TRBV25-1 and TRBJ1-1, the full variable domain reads EADIYQTPRYLVIGTGKKITLECSQTMGHDKMYWYQQDPGMELHLIHYSYGVNSTEKGDLSSESTVSRIRTEHFPLTLESARPSHTSQYLCASSERGRTSEAFFGQGTRLTVV.

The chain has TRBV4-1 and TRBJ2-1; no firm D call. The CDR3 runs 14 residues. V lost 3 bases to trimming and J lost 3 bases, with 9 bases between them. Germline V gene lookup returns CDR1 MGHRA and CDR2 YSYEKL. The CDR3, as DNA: TGCGCCAGCAGCCACCGAGCCAACTACAATGAGCAGTTCTTC. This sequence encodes CASSHRANYNEQFF.